This T cell receptor beta chain was observed in a study of blood T cell repertoires in COVID-19. This clone was detected ten times or more. Germline CDR1 is MNHEY and CDR2 is SVGEGT. This CDR3 is built from 14 residues. V gave up 5 bases and J gave up 7 bases; unmatched junction bases: 6. Assay used: immunoSEQ multiplex PCR; TCRdb lists only in-frame clones, some missing. The sample comprises approximately 140,000 clones, about 86% of which are singletons, and roughly 3.5% rests with the top ten. Sequencing was carried out using peripheral blood. This receptor was taken from a man in his 70s with acute or convalescent COVID-19. The chain couples TRBV6-2 or TRBV6-3 to TRBJ1-5; TRBD1 matches at 9 bases. The CDR3 loop is CASSIGTGPQPQHF. The DNA of the CDR3 is TGTGCCAGCAGTATCGGGACAGGGCCCCAGCCCCAGCATTTT.